This T cell receptor (beta chain) emerged from a study of blood T cell repertoires in COVID-19. Per the original methods: Reference gene primers were amplified, and this amplification served to estimate nucleated cell counts. Sequencing was performed with immunoSEQ multiplex PCR; in TCRdb, only in-frame clones are kept and a portion is missing. That table supplies the V and J calls and clone size; D and trimming were determined from the DNA. The table records about 70,000 clones, approximately 86% of them present only once. The CDR3 is 18 residues long. V was clipped by 0 bases and J by 2 bases, with 18 bases between them. Germline CDR1 reads SGDLS; CDR2 reads YYNGEE.

Sequencing was carried out using peripheral blood. J is TRBJ2-1 and V is TRBV9, with D tentatively TRBD2 (7 bases). This receptor was identified in a man in his sixties or seventies with active COVID-19. CDR3 sequence (DNA): TGTGCCAGCAGCGTAGCTGGGGGCGGGAGAATGGCCTACAATGAGCAGTTCTTC. Its protein product is CASSVAGGGRMAYNEQFF.